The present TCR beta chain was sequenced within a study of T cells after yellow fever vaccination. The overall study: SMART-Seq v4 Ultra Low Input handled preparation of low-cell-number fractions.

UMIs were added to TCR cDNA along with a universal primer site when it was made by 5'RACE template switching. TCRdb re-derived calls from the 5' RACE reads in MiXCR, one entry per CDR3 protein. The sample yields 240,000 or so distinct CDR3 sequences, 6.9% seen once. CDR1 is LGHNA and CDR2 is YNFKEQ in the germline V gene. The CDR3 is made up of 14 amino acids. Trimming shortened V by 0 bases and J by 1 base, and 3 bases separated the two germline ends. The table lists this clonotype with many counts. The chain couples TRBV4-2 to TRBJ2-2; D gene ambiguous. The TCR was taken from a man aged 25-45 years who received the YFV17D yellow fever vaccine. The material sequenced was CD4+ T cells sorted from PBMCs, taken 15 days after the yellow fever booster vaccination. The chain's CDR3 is CASSQDWNTGELFF. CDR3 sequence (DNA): TGTGCCAGCAGCCAAGATTGGAACACCGGGGAGCTGTTTTTT.